This T cell receptor beta chain came from a study of Ad26.COV2.S vaccination and SARS-CoV-2 variants. Profiling relied on immunoSEQ multiplex PCR, and the TCRdb table lists in-frame clones only, not all of them. The data contain around 350,000 clones, around 92% of them singletons. V lost 5 bases to trimming and J lost 10 bases, with 17 bases between them. CDR3 length: 13 residues. In germline, CDR1 is MNHEY, CDR2 SVGAGI. The genes are TRBV6-5 and TRBJ1-2; a weak D match, TRBD1 (6 bases). This clonotype originated in a human donor who had recovered from COVID-19. The sequencing used peripheral blood, collected after recovery from COVID-19. The CDR3 here is CASSTTGQLSYTF. The CDR3 DNA sequence: TGTGCCAGCAGTACCACAGGACAGCTCTCCTACACCTTC.